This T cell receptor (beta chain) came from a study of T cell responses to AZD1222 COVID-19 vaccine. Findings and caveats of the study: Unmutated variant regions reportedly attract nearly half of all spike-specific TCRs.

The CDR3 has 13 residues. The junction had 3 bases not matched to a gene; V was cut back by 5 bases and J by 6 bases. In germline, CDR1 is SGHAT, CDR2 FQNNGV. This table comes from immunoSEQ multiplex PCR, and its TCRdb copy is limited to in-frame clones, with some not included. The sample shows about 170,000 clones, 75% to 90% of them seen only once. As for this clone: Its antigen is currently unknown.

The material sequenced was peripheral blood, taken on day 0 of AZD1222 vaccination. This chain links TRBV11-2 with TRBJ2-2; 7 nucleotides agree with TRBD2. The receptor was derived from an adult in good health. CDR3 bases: TGTGCCAGCAGCCCCCGGGGGGCCGGGGAGCTGTTTTTT. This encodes CASSPRGAGELFF.